The rows below give T cell receptor beta chains drawn from one sample of a study of vaccination effects on CD4 cells after COVID-19. These receptors' targets are unknown. Assay: immunoSEQ multiplex PCR; the TCRdb copy retains only in-frame clones and omits some. Altogether approximately 83,000 clones are present, 60% to 80% being singletons, with the ten largest covering under 1.2%. The sequencing here drew on CD4+ T cells from PBMCs cultured with HCoV-OC43 spike peptides, taken after COVID-19 vaccination. These TCRs come from a human donor who received a COVID-19 vaccine. Both conserved end residues are part of each CDR3. The D gene is left open where the match is weak. Part of the rows lack a size; the others show once, few, many or a class for expanded clones.

v_call,clone_size,d_call,j_call,cdr3_aa,cdr3_nt
TRBV27,.,TRBD1,TRBJ1-1,CASARDRIDTEAFF,TGTGCCAGTGCCCGGGACAGGATAGACACTGAAGCTTTCTTT
TRBV27,.,.,TRBJ1-3,CASRLNTRGVSGNTIYF,TGTGCCAGCAGACTAAACACTCGGGGGGTATCTGGAAACACCATATATTTT
TRBV5-5,.,.,TRBJ1-2,CASSLFSGSEGGYTF,TGTGCCAGCAGCTTGTTCTCAGGGTCTGAAGGCGGCTACACCTTC
TRBV18,.,.,TRBJ2-1,CASSRGSYNEQFF,TGTGCCAGCTCACGGGGTTCCTACAATGAGCAGTTCTTC
TRBV4-3,.,TRBD1,TRBJ1-1,CASSQDGRQGNTEAFF,TGCGCCAGCAGCCAAGATGGCCGACAGGGGAACACTGAAGCTTTCTTT
TRBV10-3,.,.,TRBJ1-6,CAISEVGSSYNSPLHF,TGTGCCATCAGTGAGGTGGGGAGCTCCTATAATTCACCCCTCCACTTT
TRBV4-1,few,.,TRBJ1-5,CASSQVGANNQPQHF,TGCGCCAGCAGCCAAGTTGGGGCCAACAATCAGCCCCAGCATTTT
TRBV6-2/TRBV6-3,.,.,TRBJ1-3,CASSYSRFILYF,TGTGCCAGCAGTTACTCTCGCTTCATCCTATATTTT
TRBV6-2/TRBV6-3,.,TRBD1,TRBJ2-2,CASSAKTGTGPGELFF,TGTGCCAGCAGTGCCAAGACAGGGACGGGCCCCGGGGAGCTGTTTTTT
TRBV5-4,.,.,TRBJ2-2,CASSSMDTNTGELFF,TGTGCCAGCAGCTCCATGGATACGAACACCGGGGAGCTGTTTTTT
TRBV7-2,.,.,TRBJ1-1,CASSPSRGFGAFF,TGTGCCAGCAGCCCGAGTCGGGGGTTCGGAGCTTTCTTT
TRBV5-6,.,.,TRBJ1-4,CASSFAGAGEKLFF,TGTGCCAGCAGCTTCGCGGGGGCCGGTGAAAAACTGTTTTTT
TRBV7-9,.,TRBD1,TRBJ1-2,CASRTGDSGYTF,TGTGCCAGCAGAACAGGGGATTCTGGCTACACCTTC
TRBV11-2,.,.,TRBJ1-2,CASSSNTGTSYGYTF,TGTGCCAGCAGCTCCAATACCGGGACTAGCTATGGCTACACCTTC
TRBV5-1,.,.,TRBJ1-2,CASSPDSDYGYTF,TGCGCCAGCAGCCCGGACAGTGACTATGGCTACACCTTC
TRBV25-1,.,.,TRBJ1-2,CASSDRTESYGYTF,TGTGCCAGCAGTGATAGGACAGAATCCTATGGCTACACCTTC
TRBV5-5,.,TRBD1,TRBJ1-4,CASSYRGEKLFF,TGTGCCAGCAGCTACAGGGGTGAAAAACTGTTTTTT
TRBV9,.,.,TRBJ2-6,CASSGGGANVLTF,TGTGCCAGCAGCGGTGGTGGGGCCAACGTCCTGACTTTC
TRBV2,.,TRBD1,TRBJ1-3,CASSVRGGASNTIYF,TGTGCCAGCAGTGTGCGAGGGGGCGCATCAAACACCATATATTTT
TRBV7-2,.,.,TRBJ1-2,CASRPTAALNYGYTF,TGTGCCAGCAGACCTACAGCGGCCCTAAACTATGGCTACACCTTC
TRBV29-1,.,.,TRBJ2-5,CSVEFGQAGTQYF,TGCAGCGTTGAGTTTGGCCAGGCAGGGACCCAGTACTTC
TRBV3-1/TRBV3-2,.,.,TRBJ1-1,CASSQTYGGNTEAFF,TGTGCCAGCAGCCAAACCTACGGGGGCAACACTGAAGCTTTCTTT
TRBV29-1,.,TRBD2,TRBJ2-1,CSAQTSDSYNEQFF,TGCAGCGCCCAGACTAGCGACTCCTACAATGAGCAGTTCTTC
TRBV18,few,.,TRBJ1-6,CASSPAMSNSPLHF,TGTGCCAGCTCACCAGCAATGTCGAATTCACCCCTCCACTTT
TRBV5-1,.,TRBD1,TRBJ2-2,CASSLRTGDLTGELFF,TGCGCCAGCAGCTTGCGGACAGGGGATCTCACCGGGGAGCTGTTTTTT
TRBV19,.,TRBD1,TRBJ1-2,CASAGNRGHYGYTF,TGTGCCAGCGCCGGGAACAGGGGTCACTATGGCTACACCTTC
TRBV6-2/TRBV6-3,.,.,TRBJ2-3,CASSSGALPTDTQYF,TGTGCCAGCAGTTCGGGGGCCCTCCCTACAGATACGCAGTATTTT
TRBV2,.,TRBD2,TRBJ2-5,CASSELAVNQYF,TGTGCCAGCAGTGAACTAGCGGTTAACCAGTACTTC
TRBV4-1,.,TRBD1,TRBJ1-5,CASSQDTRQGRDNQPQHF,TGCGCCAGCAGCCAAGACACCCGACAGGGGCGGGACAATCAGCCCCAGCATTTT
TRBV2,.,.,TRBJ1-2,CASTPSYGYTF,TGTGCCAGCACCCCAAGCTATGGCTACACCTTC
TRBV5-1,.,TRBD1,TRBJ1-2,CASSLTIEQGARGYTF,TGCGCCAGCAGTTTGACAATTGAACAGGGGGCGCGAGGCTACACCTTC
TRBV2,.,.,TRBJ1-2,CASGGSYGYTF,TGTGCCAGCGGTGGATCCTATGGCTACACCTTC
TRBV5-1,.,.,TRBJ2-6,CASSGQFSGANVLTF,TGCGCCAGCAGCGGACAGTTCTCTGGGGCCAACGTCCTGACTTTC
TRBV5-1,.,TRBD1,TRBJ2-1,CASSLTGGSYNEQFF,TGCGCCAGCAGCTTAACAGGGGGCTCCTACAATGAGCAGTTCTTC
TRBV10-3,once,TRBD1,TRBJ1-4,CAISEGTGLNEKLFF,TGTGCCATCAGCGAAGGGACAGGACTGAATGAAAAACTGTTTTTT
TRBV14,.,TRBD1,TRBJ1-4,CASSRDRAGEKLFF,TGTGCCAGCAGCCGGGACAGGGCAGGAGAAAAACTGTTTTTT